This record concerns one T cell receptor beta chain sequence. Germline lookup yields CDR1 MNHEY and CDR2 SMNVEV (reference sequence). The CDR3 runs 14 residues. Trimming cost V 3 bases and J 4 bases, with 9 bases left between them. These data belong to a study of blood T cell repertoires in COVID-19. Methods used by the authors: Estimation of nucleated cell counts was performed using reference gene primer amplification. Clones were read by immunoSEQ multiplex PCR, and TCRdb kept only the in-frame ones, dropping some. The V and J calls and clone size come from that table; D and trimming were worked out from the DNA. The sample records roughly 100,000 clones, more than 85% being singletons.

The rearrangement uses TRBV27 and TRBJ2-2; the D gene is possibly TRBD2 (6 bases). Sequencing was carried out using peripheral blood. This clonotype originated in a man aged 18 to 35 with acute or convalescent COVID-19. This CDR3 is CASSLGGTTGELFF. The CDR3 DNA sequence: TGTGCCAGCAGTTTGGGAGGTACCACCGGGGAGCTGTTTTTT.